The present entry profiles one TCR beta chain with its context. Germline V CDR1 and CDR2: MNHNS, SASEGT. There are 15 residues in the CDR3. Unmatched junction bases numbered 12, after V lost 8 bases and J lost 7 bases. Depths of 1 in 200,000 to 1 in 1 million T cells were the sequencing target. Data came from immunoSEQ multiplex PCR; TCRdb stores just in-frame clones and leaves some out. This table has roughly 300,000 clones, around 69% appearing once. This record comes from a study of cytotoxic CD8 clonotypes in ibrutinib-treated CLL. Study as a whole: Partial responses numbered roughly 25 and complete responses 2; after a median about 72 months, roughly 15 stayed remitted and about twelve progressed. Samples averaged roughly 280,000 productive templates and tens of thousands of productive rearrangements.

This rearrangement joins TRBV6-1 to TRBJ1-5; 9 nucleotides align to TRBD1. This receptor was identified in a human donor with chronic lymphocytic leukemia. The sample was PBMCs, taken at disease progression, from a patient treated with ibrutinib. The CDR3 region has the DNA TGTGCCAGCTGTGGAGGGACAGGGCATAGGCAGCCCCAGCATTTT. Residues: CASCGGTGHRQPQHF.